This is a list of T cell receptor beta chains from one sample in a study of early T cells in non-severe SARS-CoV-2 infection. TCRdb re-called the 5' RACE reads through MiXCR, storing one row per CDR3 protein. The top ten clones hold approximately 2.9% of a sample with 60,000 to 90,000 distinct CDR3 sequences, about 15% of them seen once. The sample was whole blood. Every receptor here comes from an adult who was a healthcare worker with PCR-confirmed SARS-CoV-2 infection or an uninfected control (not recorded which). CDR3s include the opening cysteine and the closing phenylalanine or tryptophan. The D gene is left open where the match is weak. The size entry is marked missing in some rows and otherwise reads once, few, many or a size class.

j_call: TRBJ2-7
d_call: .
v_call: TRBV10-3
clone_size: few
cdr3_nt: TGTGCCATCAGTGAGCTAGGGGAAAAGGGTGAGCAGTACTTC
cdr3_aa: CAISELGEKGEQYF

j_call: TRBJ2-5
d_call: .
v_call: TRBV28
clone_size: .
cdr3_nt: TGTGCCAGCAGTGACCAAAACTCACAGTTTGGAGAGACCCAGTACTTC
cdr3_aa: CASSDQNSQFGETQYF

j_call: TRBJ2-1
d_call: .
v_call: TRBV7-3
clone_size: many
cdr3_nt: TGTGCCAGCAGCTTGTTCCCAGGCCTCAATGAGCAGTTCTTC
cdr3_aa: CASSLFPGLNEQFF

j_call: TRBJ2-1
d_call: TRBD1
v_call: TRBV12-3/TRBV12-4
clone_size: many
cdr3_nt: TGTGCCAGCACCTTCCGACAGGGGGTTTACAATGAGCAGTTCTTC
cdr3_aa: CASTFRQGVYNEQFF

j_call: TRBJ2-3
d_call: TRBD2
v_call: TRBV2
clone_size: .
cdr3_nt: TGTGCCAGCAGCTTAGCGGGGGGGCGTGTTGATACGCAGTATTTT
cdr3_aa: CASSLAGGRVDTQYF

j_call: TRBJ1-5
d_call: .
v_call: TRBV6-1
clone_size: .
cdr3_nt: TGTGCCAGCAGGACTATCCAGGGCCGACAGCCCCAGCATTTT
cdr3_aa: CASRTIQGRQPQHF

j_call: TRBJ2-2
d_call: .
v_call: TRBV6-6
clone_size: few
cdr3_nt: TGTGCCAGCATCGGGGTTCCAGCCACCGGGGAGCTGTTTTTT
cdr3_aa: CASIGVPATGELFF

j_call: TRBJ2-3
d_call: .
v_call: TRBV5-6
clone_size: .
cdr3_nt: TGTGCCAGCAGCTTTATCGAACCCACAGATACGCAGTATTTT
cdr3_aa: CASSFIEPTDTQYF

j_call: TRBJ2-2
d_call: .
v_call: TRBV6-5
clone_size: .
cdr3_nt: TGTGCCAGCAGTTACCGTTGGGGACAGAACACCGGGGAGCTGTTTTTT
cdr3_aa: CASSYRWGQNTGELFF

j_call: TRBJ1-4
d_call: .
v_call: TRBV29-1
clone_size: once
cdr3_nt: TGCAGCGTTGGGGGGGATGAAAAACTGTTTTTT
cdr3_aa: CSVGGDEKLFF

j_call: TRBJ2-1
d_call: TRBD2
v_call: TRBV5-8
clone_size: .
cdr3_nt: TGTGCCAGCAGCTTGGCTAATAGCGGGATAGGAAATGAGCAGTTCTTC
cdr3_aa: CASSLANSGIGNEQFF